This T cell receptor (beta chain) was identified during a study of cytomegalovirus exposure and HLA in healthy donors. The study's findings and limits: Roughly 170 TCR beta chains were listed as cytomegalovirus-associated. Among TCR sequences, most were rare, though some public TCRs appeared in many donors.

This CDR3 is 14 amino acids long. V dropped 4 bases and J dropped 3 bases, with 10 bases sitting between them. Germline V lookup: CDR1 KGHSH, CDR2 LQKENI. TCRdb's table, derived via immunoSEQ multiplex PCR, lists solely in-frame clones and lacks some. The sample contains 300,000 to 400,000 clones, 80% to 90% of which appear only once. There are a few counts of this clone. What it recognizes is unknown. The receptor's source is a woman aged 18-29 years in good health and CMV-seronegative. Material: PBMCs. The rearrangement joins TRBV18 to TRBJ1-5, with D maybe TRBD1 (5 bases). CDR3 protein: CASSLDSLNQPQHF. The CDR3 DNA reads as TGTGCCAGCTCACTCGACAGCCTCAATCAGCCCCAGCATTTT. Looking up the rest from reference TRBV18 and TRBJ1-5 gives the full variable domain: NAGVMQNPRHLVRRRGQEARLRCSPMKGHSHVYWYRQLPEEGLKFMVYLQKENIIDESGMPKERFSAEFPKEGPSILRIQQVVRGDSAAYFCASSLDSLNQPQHFGDGTRLSIL.